What follows are 4 T cell receptor beta chains derived from one specimen sequenced in a study of cytomegalovirus exposure and HLA in healthy donors. The PCR contained 60 Vbeta and 13 Jbeta primers. Measured with immunoSEQ multiplex PCR; TCRdb has only the in-frame clones, and not every one. The repertoire holds 150,000 to 250,000 clones, with around 79% as singletons. Sequencing was performed on PBMCs. These receptors were taken from a woman aged 25-40 years in good health and CMV-seropositive.

To note about this clone: Other DNA sequences from this sample encode an identical CDR3 as well. This chain uses TRBV4-3 with TRBJ1-2; TRBD1 agrees at 7 bases. CDR1 LGHNA and CDR2 YSLEER come from the germline V gene. CDR3 length equals 14 residues. V shed 4 bases and J 1 base; nucleotides not matched to a gene: 3. The CDR3 spells CASSPGQLNYGYTF. The CDR3 bases are TGCGCCAGCAGCCCGGGACAGCTTAACTATGGCTACACCTTC.

The V and J genes are TRBV29-1 and TRBJ2-7, with D possibly TRBD1 on 5 matching bases. Trimming pared 4 bases from V and 4 bases from J, leaving 23 bases between. There are 16 residues in the CDR3. Germline values: CDR1 SQVTM, CDR2 ANQGSEA. CDR3 DNA sequence: TGCAGCGTTGTCTATCCCGAAGGGGCCTCATTATACGAGCAGTACTTC. Protein: CSVVYPEGASLYEQYF.

The chain is built from TRBV14 and TRBJ2-2, with D unclear. The CDR3 spans 16 residues. Trimming took off 1 base at V and 3 bases at J, with 12 bases between the two ends. The germline gives CDR1 SGHDN, CDR2 FVKESK. CDR3 sequence (DNA): TGTGCCAGCAGCCAAGGAGGCCCGTTGTACACCGGGGAGCTGTTTTTT. It translates to CASSQGGPLYTGELFF.

With respect to this clone: The same CDR3 is also encoded by other DNA sequences in this sample. The chain combines TRBV18 with TRBJ1-4, with 9 positions matching TRBD1. This CDR3 comprises 15 residues. Germline CDR1 and CDR2: KGHSH and LQKENI. Unmatched junction bases numbered 4, after V lost 0 bases and J lost 8 bases. This chain's CDR3 is CASSPPGQGGEKLFF. As DNA, the CDR3 is TGTGCCAGCTCACCACCGGGACAGGGTGGCGAAAAACTGTTTTTT.